This T cell receptor (beta chain) is from a study of breast tumors, draining lymph nodes, adjacent tissues. Regarding the study as a whole: Compared with basal-like, luminal-like tumors shared significantly more repertoire with nontumor tissue. Compared with lymph nodes, tumors were less diverse; compared with nontumor tissue, more. Findings are consistent with lymph node origin and intratumoral expansion of most tumor T cells. Data only fit, rather than demonstrated, lymph node origin of most tumor T cells.

TCRdb fed the multiplex PCR reads into MiXCR, producing one record per CDR3 protein. The sample holds about 270,000 distinct CDR3 sequences; roughly 30% are singletons and the top ten take around 1%. Breast cancer patients provided tissue from their axillary draining lymph nodes. This clonotype occurred a few times. Its cognate antigen is unknown. V was trimmed by 4 bases and J by 0 bases, leaving 14 bases between them. CDR3 size: 16 residues. In germline, CDR1 is SGDLS, CDR2 YYNGEE. V is TRBV9 and J is TRBJ2-1; weak D call: TRBD2 (5 bases). The sequenced sample consisted of axillary lymph node tissue. The receptor's source is a female donor with breast cancer. Some clones in this sample may be carry-over from other donors' samples. The CDR3 sequence: CASSHSRTSSYNEQFF. CDR3 nucleotides: TGTGCCAGCAGCCACTCCCGGACTTCCTCCTACAATGAGCAGTTCTTC.